This T cell receptor beta chain came from a study of T cell responses to AZD1222 COVID-19 vaccine. Sequencing used immunoSEQ multiplex PCR; TCRdb keeps in-frame clones, though not all of them. The table shows some 120,000 clones, with roughly 87% occurring only once. In germline, CDR1 is WSHSY, CDR2 SAAADI. The CDR3 runs to 13 residues. V gave up 8 bases and J gave up 6 bases; unmatched junction bases: 6. The sequence was collected from an adult in good health. V usage is TRBV10-2 and J usage is TRBJ1-2; 10 bases fit TRBD1. The sequencing here drew on peripheral blood, taken on day 0 of AZD1222 vaccination. The CDR3 DNA reads as TGCGCCAGCTCCCGGGACAGGGGACATGGCTACACCTTC. This gives the protein CASSRDRGHGYTF.